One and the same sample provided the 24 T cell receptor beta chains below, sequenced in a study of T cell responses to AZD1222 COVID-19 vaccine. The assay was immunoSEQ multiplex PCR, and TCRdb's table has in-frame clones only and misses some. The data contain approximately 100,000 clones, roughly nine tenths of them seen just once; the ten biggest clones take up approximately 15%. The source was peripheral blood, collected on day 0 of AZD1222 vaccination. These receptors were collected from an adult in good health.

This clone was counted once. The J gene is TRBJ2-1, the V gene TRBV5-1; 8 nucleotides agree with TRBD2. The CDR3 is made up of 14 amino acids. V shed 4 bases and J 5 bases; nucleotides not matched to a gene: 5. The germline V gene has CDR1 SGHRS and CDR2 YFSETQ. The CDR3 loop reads CASSITSGNNEQFF. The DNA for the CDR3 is TGCGCCAGCAGCATTACTAGCGGCAACAATGAGCAGTTCTTC.

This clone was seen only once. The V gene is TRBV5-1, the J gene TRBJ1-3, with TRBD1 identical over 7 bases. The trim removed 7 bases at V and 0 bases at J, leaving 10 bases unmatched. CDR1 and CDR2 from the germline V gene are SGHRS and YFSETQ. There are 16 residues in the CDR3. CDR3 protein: CASAGTAGISGNTIYF. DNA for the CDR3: TGCGCCAGCGCAGGGACAGCAGGAATCTCTGGAAACACCATATATTTT. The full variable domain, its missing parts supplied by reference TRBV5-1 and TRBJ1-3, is KAGVTQTPRYLIKTRGQQVTLSCSPISGHRSVSWYQQTPGQGLQFLFEYFSETQRNKGNFPGRFSGRQFSNSRSEMNVSTLELGDSALYLCASAGTAGISGNTIYFGEGSWLTVV.

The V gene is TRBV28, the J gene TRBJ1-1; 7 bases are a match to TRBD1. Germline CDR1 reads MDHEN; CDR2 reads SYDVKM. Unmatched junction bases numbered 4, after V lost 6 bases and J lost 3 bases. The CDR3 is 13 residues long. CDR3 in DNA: TGTGCCAGCAGATCAGGGGGGCACACTGAAGCTTTCTTT. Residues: CASRSGGHTEAFF.

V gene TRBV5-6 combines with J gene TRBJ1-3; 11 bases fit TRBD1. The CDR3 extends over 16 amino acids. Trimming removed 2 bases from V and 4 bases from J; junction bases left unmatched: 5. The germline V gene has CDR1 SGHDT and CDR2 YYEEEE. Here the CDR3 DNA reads TGTGCCAGCAGCTTAGGACAGGGGGCGCGAGGAAACACCATATATTTT. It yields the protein CASSLGQGARGNTIYF.

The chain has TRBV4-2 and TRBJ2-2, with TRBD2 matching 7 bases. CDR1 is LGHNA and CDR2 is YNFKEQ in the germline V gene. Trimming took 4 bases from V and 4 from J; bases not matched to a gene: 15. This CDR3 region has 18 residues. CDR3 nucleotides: TGTGCCAGCAGCCCTGGGGCTAGCGGCGGTCTGGGCACCGGGGAGCTGTTTTTT. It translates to CASSPGASGGLGTGELFF.

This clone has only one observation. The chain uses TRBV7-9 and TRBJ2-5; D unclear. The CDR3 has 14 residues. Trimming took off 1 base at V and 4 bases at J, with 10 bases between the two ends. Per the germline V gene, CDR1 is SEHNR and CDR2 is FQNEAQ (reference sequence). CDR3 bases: TGTGCCAGCAGCTTAGGGACGAAAGGAGAGACCCAGTACTTC. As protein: CASSLGTKGETQYF.

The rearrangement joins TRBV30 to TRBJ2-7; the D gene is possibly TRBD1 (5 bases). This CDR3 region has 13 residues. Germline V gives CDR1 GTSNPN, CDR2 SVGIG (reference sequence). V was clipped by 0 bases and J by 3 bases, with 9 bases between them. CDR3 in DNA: TGTGCCTGGAGTGTATCAGGGATCTACGAGCAGTACTTC. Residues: CAWSVSGIYEQYF.

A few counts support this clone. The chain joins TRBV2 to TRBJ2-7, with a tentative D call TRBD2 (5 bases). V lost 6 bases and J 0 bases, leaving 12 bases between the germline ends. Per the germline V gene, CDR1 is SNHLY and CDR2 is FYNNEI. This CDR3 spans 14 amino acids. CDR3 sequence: CASRLGELSYEQYF. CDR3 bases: TGTGCCAGCAGGTTGGGAGAACTCTCCTACGAGCAGTACTTC.

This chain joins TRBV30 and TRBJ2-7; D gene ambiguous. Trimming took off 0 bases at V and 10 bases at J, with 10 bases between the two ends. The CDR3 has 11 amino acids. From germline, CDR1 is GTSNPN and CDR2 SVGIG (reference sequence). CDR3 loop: CAWSVQQYQYF. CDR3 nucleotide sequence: TGTGCCTGGAGTGTACAGCAGTATCAGTACTTC.

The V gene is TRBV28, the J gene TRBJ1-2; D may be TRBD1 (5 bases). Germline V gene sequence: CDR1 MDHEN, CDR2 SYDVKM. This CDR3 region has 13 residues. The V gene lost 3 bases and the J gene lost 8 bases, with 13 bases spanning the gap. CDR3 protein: CASSFQGTSGYTF. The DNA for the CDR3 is TGTGCCAGCAGTTTCCAGGGAACGAGCGGCTACACCTTC.

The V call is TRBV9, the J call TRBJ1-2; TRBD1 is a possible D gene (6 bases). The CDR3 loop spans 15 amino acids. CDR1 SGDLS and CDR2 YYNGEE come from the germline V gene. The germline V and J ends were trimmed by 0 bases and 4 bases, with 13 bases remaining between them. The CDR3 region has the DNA TGTGCCAGCAGCGTAGCAATAGGGGACACCTATGGCTACACCTTC. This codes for CASSVAIGDTYGYTF.

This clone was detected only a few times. This CDR3 reads CASKAGTEGGNTIYF. Here the CDR3 DNA reads TGTGCCAGCAAAGCCGGGACGGAGGGAGGAAACACCATATATTTT. This chain connects TRBV7-9 to TRBJ1-3; tentatively, D is TRBD1 (5 bases). Trimming stripped 7 bases from V and 4 bases from J, with 17 bases between. CDR1 is SEHNR and CDR2 is FQNEAQ in the germline V gene (reference sequence). The CDR3 is 15 residues long. Full variable domain (missing parts from reference TRBV7-9 and TRBJ1-3): DTGVSQNPRHKITKRGQNVTFRCDPISEHNRLYWYRQTLGQGPEFLTYFQNEAQLEKSRLLSDRFSAERPKGSFSTLEIQRTEQGDSAMYLCASKAGTEGGNTIYFGEGSWLTVV.

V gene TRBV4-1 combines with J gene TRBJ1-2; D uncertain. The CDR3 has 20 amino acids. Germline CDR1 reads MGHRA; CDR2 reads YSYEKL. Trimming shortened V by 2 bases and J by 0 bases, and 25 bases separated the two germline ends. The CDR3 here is CASSQSRESERGPANYGYTF. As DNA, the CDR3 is TGCGCCAGCAGCCAATCAAGGGAATCTGAGAGAGGGCCCGCTAACTATGGCTACACCTTC.

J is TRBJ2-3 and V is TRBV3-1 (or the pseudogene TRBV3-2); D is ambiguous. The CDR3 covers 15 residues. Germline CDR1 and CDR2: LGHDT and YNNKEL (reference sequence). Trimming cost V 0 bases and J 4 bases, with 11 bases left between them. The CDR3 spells CASSQEFRPSDTQYF. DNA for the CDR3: TGTGCCAGCAGCCAAGAATTCAGGCCATCAGATACGCAGTATTTT.

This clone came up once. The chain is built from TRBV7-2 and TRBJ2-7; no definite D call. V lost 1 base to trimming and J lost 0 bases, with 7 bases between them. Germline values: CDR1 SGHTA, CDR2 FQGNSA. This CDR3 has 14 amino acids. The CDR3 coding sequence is TGTGCCAGCAGCTTAGGGGCGAGCTCCTACGAGCAGTACTTC. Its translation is CASSLGASSYEQYF.

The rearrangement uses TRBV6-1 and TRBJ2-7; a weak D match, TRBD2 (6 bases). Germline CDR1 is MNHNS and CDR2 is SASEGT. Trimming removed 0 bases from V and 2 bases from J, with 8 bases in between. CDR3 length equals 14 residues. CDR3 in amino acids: CASSEAGGPYEQYF. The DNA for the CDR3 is TGTGCCAGCAGTGAAGCGGGGGGTCCCTACGAGCAGTACTTC.

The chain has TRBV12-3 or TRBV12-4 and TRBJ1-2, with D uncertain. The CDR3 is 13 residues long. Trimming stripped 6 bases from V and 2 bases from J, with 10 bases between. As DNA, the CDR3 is TGTGCCAGCAGCCCAGCGGAGAACTATGGCTACACCTTC. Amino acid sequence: CASSPAENYGYTF.

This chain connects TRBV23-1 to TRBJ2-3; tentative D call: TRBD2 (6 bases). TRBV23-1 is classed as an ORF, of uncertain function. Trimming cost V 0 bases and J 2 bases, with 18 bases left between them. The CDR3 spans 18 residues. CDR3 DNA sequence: TGCGCCAGCAGTCAATCGATGGAGGGGTACTTAGCCACAGATACGCAGTATTTT. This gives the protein CASSQSMEGYLATDTQYF.

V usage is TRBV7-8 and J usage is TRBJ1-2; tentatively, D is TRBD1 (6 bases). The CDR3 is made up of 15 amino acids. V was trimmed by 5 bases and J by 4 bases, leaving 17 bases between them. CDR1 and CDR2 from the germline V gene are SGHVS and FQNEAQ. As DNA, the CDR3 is TGTGCCAGCAGCACCCGGACAGACCACCTCTATGGCTACACCTTC. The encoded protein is CASSTRTDHLYGYTF.

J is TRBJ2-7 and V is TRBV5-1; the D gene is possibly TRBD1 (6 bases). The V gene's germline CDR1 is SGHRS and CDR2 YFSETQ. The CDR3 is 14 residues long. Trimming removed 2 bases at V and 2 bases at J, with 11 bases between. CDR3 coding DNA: TGCGCCAGCAGCTTCCGGACAGACACCTACGAGCAGTACTTC. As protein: CASSFRTDTYEQYF.

The CDR3 loop reads CASRWQGNQPQHF. The CDR3 region has the DNA TGTGCCAGCAGATGGCAGGGCAATCAGCCCCAGCATTTT. The chain links TRBV6-5 to TRBJ1-5; D is undetermined. Trimming pared 6 bases from V and 2 bases from J, leaving 8 bases between. Germline loops: CDR1 MNHEY, CDR2 SVGAGI. This CDR3 contains 13 residues.

CDR3 nucleotides: TGCGCCAGCAGCTTAGGTAGCGGGAACTCCCCGAGCACCGGGGAGCTGTTTTTT. The encoded protein is CASSLGSGNSPSTGELFF. V usage is TRBV5-1 and J usage is TRBJ2-2; the match to TRBD2 covers 8 bases. The CDR3 has 18 amino acids. V dropped 2 bases and J dropped 4; count of bases not matched to a gene: 13. Per germline, CDR1 SGHRS and CDR2 YFSETQ.

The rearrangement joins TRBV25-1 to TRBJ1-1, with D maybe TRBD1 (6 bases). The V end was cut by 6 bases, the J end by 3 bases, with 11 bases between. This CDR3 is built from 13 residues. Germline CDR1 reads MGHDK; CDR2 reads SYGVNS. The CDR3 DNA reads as TGTGCCAGCAGCACACAGGGATACACTGAAGCTTTCTTT. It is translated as CASSTQGYTEAFF.

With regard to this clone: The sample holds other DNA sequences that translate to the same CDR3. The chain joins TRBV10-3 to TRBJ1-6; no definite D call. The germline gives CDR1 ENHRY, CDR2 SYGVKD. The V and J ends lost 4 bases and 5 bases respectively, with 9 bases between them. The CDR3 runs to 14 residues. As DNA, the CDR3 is TGTGCCATCAGTGTCGGGCAGAATAATTCACCCCTCCACTTT. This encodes CAISVGQNNSPLHF.